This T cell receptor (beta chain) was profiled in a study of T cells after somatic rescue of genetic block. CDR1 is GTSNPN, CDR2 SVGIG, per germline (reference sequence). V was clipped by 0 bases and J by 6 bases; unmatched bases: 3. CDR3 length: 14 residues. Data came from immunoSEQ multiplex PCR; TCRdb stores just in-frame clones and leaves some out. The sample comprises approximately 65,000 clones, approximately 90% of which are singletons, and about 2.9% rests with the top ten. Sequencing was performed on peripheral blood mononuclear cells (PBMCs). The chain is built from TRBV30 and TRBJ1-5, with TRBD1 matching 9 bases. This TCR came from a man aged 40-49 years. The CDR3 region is CAWSVTGGGQPQHF. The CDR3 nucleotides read TGTGCCTGGAGTGTTACAGGGGGCGGTCAGCCCCAGCATTTT.